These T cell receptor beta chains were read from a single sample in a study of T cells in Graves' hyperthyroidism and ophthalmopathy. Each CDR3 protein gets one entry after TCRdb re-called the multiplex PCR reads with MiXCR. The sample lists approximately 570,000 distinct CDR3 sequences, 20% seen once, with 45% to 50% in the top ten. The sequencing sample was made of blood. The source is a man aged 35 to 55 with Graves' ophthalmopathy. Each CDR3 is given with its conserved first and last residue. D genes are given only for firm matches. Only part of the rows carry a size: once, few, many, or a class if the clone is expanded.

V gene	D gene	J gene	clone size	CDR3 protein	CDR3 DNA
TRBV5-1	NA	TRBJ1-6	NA	CASSLTAFWGNSPLHF	TGCGCCAGCAGCCTCACGGCATTCTGGGGGAATTCACCCCTCCACTTT
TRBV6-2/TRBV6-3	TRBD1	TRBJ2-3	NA	CASSYGTGGARGTDTQYF	TGTGCCAGCAGTTACGGGACAGGGGGCGCACGGGGCACAGATACGCAGTATTTT
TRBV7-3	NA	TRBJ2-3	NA	CASSLTGTTGRDTQYF	TGTGCCAGCAGCTTAACTGGGACGACCGGTAGAGATACGCAGTATTTT
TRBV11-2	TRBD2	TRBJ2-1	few	CASSFSTSGRGHEQFF	TGTGCCAGCAGCTTCTCCACTAGCGGGAGAGGGCATGAGCAGTTCTTC
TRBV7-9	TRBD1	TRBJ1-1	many	CASSAGTGGPNTEAFF	TGTGCCAGCAGCGCCGGGACAGGAGGTCCGAACACTGAAGCTTTCTTT
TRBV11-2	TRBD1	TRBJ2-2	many	CASSPTTGGRTGELFF	TGTGCCAGCAGCCCGACGACAGGGGGCCGCACCGGGGAGCTGTTTTTT
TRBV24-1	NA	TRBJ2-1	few	CATSDPIKRPYNEQFF	TGTGCCACCAGTGATCCCATCAAGCGGCCATACAATGAGCAGTTCTTC
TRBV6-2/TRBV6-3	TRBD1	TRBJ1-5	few	CASRRTGTGNNQPQHF	TGTGCCAGCAGAAGAACCGGGACAGGGAACAACCAGCCCCAGCATTTT
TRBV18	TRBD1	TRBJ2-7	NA	CASSYRGSPPEQYF	TGTGCCAGCTCGTACAGGGGCTCCCCGCCCGAGCAGTACTTC
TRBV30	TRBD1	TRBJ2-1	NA	CAWSGGQNNEQFF	TGTGCCTGGAGTGGGGGACAGAACAATGAGCAGTTCTTC
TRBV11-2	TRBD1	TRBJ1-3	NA	CASSFPRGLGNTIYF	TGTGCCAGCAGCTTCCCCAGGGGGCTCGGAAACACCATATATTTT
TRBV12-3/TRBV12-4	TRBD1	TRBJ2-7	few	CASSLSSGQGDEQYF	TGTGCCAGCAGCTTATCCTCCGGACAGGGTGACGAGCAGTACTTC
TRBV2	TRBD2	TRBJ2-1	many	CASTRTSGGTYNEQFF	TGTGCCAGCACAAGGACTAGCGGGGGAACCTACAATGAGCAGTTCTTC
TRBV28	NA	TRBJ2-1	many	CASGQVREQFF	TGTGCTTCTGGCCAAGTCCGTGAGCAGTTCTTC
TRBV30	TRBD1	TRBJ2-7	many	CAWGQGPHEQYF	TGTGCCTGGGGACAGGGTCCCCACGAGCAGTACTTC
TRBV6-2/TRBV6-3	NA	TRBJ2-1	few	CASSYRGGSSSYNEQFF	TGTGCCAGCAGTTACAGGGGCGGAAGTAGCTCCTACAATGAGCAGTTCTTC